The sequence of this T cell receptor beta chain was determined in a study of human T cells and chemical hapten exposure. Germline values: CDR1 SQVTM, CDR2 ANQGSEA. The CDR3 runs 12 residues. The V and J ends lost 4 bases and 2 bases respectively, with 8 bases between them. TCRdb re-called the RACE reads with MiXCR, one entry per CDR3 protein. The data contain about 160,000 distinct CDR3 sequences, about 27% of them seen just once; the ten biggest clones take up 2.1%. Time point denoted: patch test 3, about 24 weeks after DPC sensitization. Treatment: therapeutic diphenylcyclopropenone sensitization with weekly scalp DPC. This clonotype was recorded at least ten times.

This chain connects TRBV29-1 to TRBJ1-2; the D gene is possibly TRBD1 (5 bases). The clonotype comes from a young woman with alopecia areata. Some clones in this sample may be carry-over from other donors' samples. The specimen was whole blood, collected in connection with sensitization to the hapten diphenylcyclopropenone (DPC). In nucleotides, the CDR3 is TGCAGCGTTGCTCGACAGAACTATGGCTACACCTTC. Protein: CSVARQNYGYTF. Drawing the rest from reference TRBV29-1 and TRBJ1-2, the complete variable domain is SAVISQKPSRDICQRGTSLTIQCQVDSQVTMMFWYRQQPGQSLTLIATANQGSEATYESGFVIDKFPISRPNLTFSTLTVSNMSPEDSSIYLCSVARQNYGYTFGSGTRLTVV.